This is a list of T cell receptor beta chains from one sample in a study of neoadjuvant anti-PD-1 for oral cavity cancer. This table comes from immunoSEQ multiplex PCR, and its TCRdb copy is limited to in-frame clones, with some not included. The profile shows approximately 10,000 clones, around 64% of them singletons. This specimen consisted of PBMCs, obtained after nivolumab (anti-PD-1) treatment. These receptors were collected from a person between 35 and 79 years old with oral cavity squamous cell carcinoma. The CDR3 runs from the conserved cysteine through the conserved F or W. The order of the fields is clone size, V gene, J gene, D gene, CDR3 DNA, CDR3 protein. The D gene is left open where the match is weak. Size is stated for part of the rows, as once, few or many counts, or as a class when the clone is expanded.

abundance: few; v_gene: TRBV30; j_gene: TRBJ1-2; d_gene: TRBD1; CDR3nt: TGTGCCTGGAGTGTAAGTGGGACAGACGACTATGGCTACACCTTC; CDR3aa: CAWSVSGTDDYGYTF
abundance: few; v_gene: TRBV19; j_gene: TRBJ1-1; d_gene: NA; CDR3nt: TGTGCCAGTAGTGTTGGGGGGCCGAACACTGAAGCTTTCTTT; CDR3aa: CASSVGGPNTEAFF
abundance: NA; v_gene: TRBV20-1; j_gene: TRBJ2-5; d_gene: NA; CDR3nt: TGCAGTGCCGTTGGGGGGACCCAGTACTTC; CDR3aa: CSAVGGTQYF
abundance: NA; v_gene: TRBV7-9; j_gene: TRBJ2-2; d_gene: TRBD1; CDR3nt: TGTGCCAGCAGCCCCAAAAGACAGGGTGTGGCCGGGGAGCTGTTTTTT; CDR3aa: CASSPKRQGVAGELFF
abundance: few; v_gene: TRBV4-2; j_gene: TRBJ2-7; d_gene: NA; CDR3nt: TGTGCCAGCAGCCTCCAGGGGACGGGGTACGAGCAGTACTTC; CDR3aa: CASSLQGTGYEQYF
abundance: NA; v_gene: TRBV30; j_gene: TRBJ2-1; d_gene: NA; CDR3nt: TGTGCCTGGAGTGTACGGAGGTTAGCGGAGCAGTTCTTC; CDR3aa: CAWSVRRLAEQFF
abundance: few; v_gene: TRBV4-2; j_gene: TRBJ2-7; d_gene: TRBD2; CDR3nt: TGTGCCAGCAGCCCCGGGACTAGCGGCTACGAGCAGTACTTC; CDR3aa: CASSPGTSGYEQYF
abundance: NA; v_gene: TRBV29-1; j_gene: TRBJ1-2; d_gene: NA; CDR3nt: TGCAGCGCTGGGGACAAAGCTAACTATGGCTACACCTTC; CDR3aa: CSAGDKANYGYTF
abundance: few; v_gene: TRBV5-1; j_gene: TRBJ1-1; d_gene: NA; CDR3nt: TGCGCCAGCAGCCTGGAAGGGCACACTGAAGCTTTCTTT; CDR3aa: CASSLEGHTEAFF
abundance: NA; v_gene: TRBV30; j_gene: TRBJ2-1; d_gene: TRBD2; CDR3nt: TGTGCCTGGAGTATGACTAGCGGGAGGGCGCGTGAGCAGTTCTTC; CDR3aa: CAWSMTSGRAREQFF
abundance: few; v_gene: TRBV15; j_gene: TRBJ1-5; d_gene: NA; CDR3nt: TGTGCCACCAGCAGAGATGGGGTGAACAGCAATCAGCCCCAGCATTTT; CDR3aa: CATSRDGVNSNQPQHF
abundance: NA; v_gene: TRBV7-2; j_gene: TRBJ2-7; d_gene: NA; CDR3nt: TGTGCCAGCAGCCTTAGGGTGCACGAGCAGTACTTC; CDR3aa: CASSLRVHEQYF
abundance: NA; v_gene: TRBV4-1; j_gene: TRBJ2-7; d_gene: TRBD1; CDR3nt: TGCGCCAGCAGCCAAGGACAGGGGTTAGGTTACGAGCAGTACTTC; CDR3aa: CASSQGQGLGYEQYF
abundance: NA; v_gene: TRBV9; j_gene: TRBJ2-3; d_gene: TRBD2; CDR3nt: TGTGCCAGCAGCGTAGCTACGGCTAGCGGGGGGGAGACAGATACGCAGTATTTT; CDR3aa: CASSVATASGGETDTQYF
abundance: NA; v_gene: TRBV7-9; j_gene: TRBJ2-3; d_gene: NA; CDR3nt: TGTGCCAGCAGCTCTCGGGGCACAGATACGCAGTATTTT; CDR3aa: CASSSRGTDTQYF
abundance: NA; v_gene: TRBV19; j_gene: TRBJ2-1; d_gene: TRBD2; CDR3nt: TGTGCCAGTAGTATTCTCAGCGGGGGGCGCTACAATGAGCAGTTCTTC; CDR3aa: CASSILSGGRYNEQFF
abundance: NA; v_gene: TRBV6-1; j_gene: TRBJ1-2; d_gene: NA; CDR3nt: TGTGCCAGCAGTGCTACCGGACGGTCCCGTGGCTACACCTTC; CDR3aa: CASSATGRSRGYTF
abundance: few; v_gene: TRBV25-1; j_gene: TRBJ1-6; d_gene: TRBD1; CDR3nt: TGTGCCAGCAGCCCAGGGACAGGGTGGAATTCACCCCTCCACTTT; CDR3aa: CASSPGTGWNSPLHF
abundance: NA; v_gene: TRBV27; j_gene: TRBJ2-5; d_gene: NA; CDR3nt: TGTGCCAGCAGCCAGACTGTCGCAGGGGAAGAGACCCAGTACTTC; CDR3aa: CASSQTVAGEETQYF
abundance: NA; v_gene: TRBV5-6; j_gene: TRBJ1-5; d_gene: TRBD1; CDR3nt: TGTGCCAGCAGCTCCTACCGGGACAGGGGGAGGAATCAGCCCCAGCATTTT; CDR3aa: CASSSYRDRGRNQPQHF
abundance: NA; v_gene: TRBV5-1; j_gene: TRBJ2-7; d_gene: NA; CDR3nt: TGCGCCAGCAGCTTGCCAGGGGGACTCGAGCAGTACTTC; CDR3aa: CASSLPGGLEQYF
abundance: once; v_gene: TRBV19; j_gene: TRBJ1-1; d_gene: NA; CDR3nt: TGTGCCAGTAGTATAATCTTCGGCAGGGACACTGAAGCTTTCTTT; CDR3aa: CASSIIFGRDTEAFF
abundance: NA; v_gene: TRBV2; j_gene: TRBJ2-2; d_gene: TRBD2; CDR3nt: TGTGCCAGCAGTCCCCTCATAGCGGGAAACACCGGGGAGCTGTTTTTT; CDR3aa: CASSPLIAGNTGELFF
abundance: NA; v_gene: TRBV7-9; j_gene: TRBJ1-2; d_gene: NA; CDR3nt: TGTGCCAGCAGCTGGACAACGGGGGGCTACACCTTC; CDR3aa: CASSWTTGGYTF
abundance: NA; v_gene: TRBV28; j_gene: TRBJ2-5; d_gene: NA; CDR3nt: TGTGCCAGCAGTCTGTCCGGGACCAGGAGGGAGACCCAGTACTTC; CDR3aa: CASSLSGTRRETQYF
abundance: NA; v_gene: TRBV5-1; j_gene: TRBJ2-3; d_gene: NA; CDR3nt: TGCGCCAGCAGCTCTGGGGTAGATACGCAGTATTTT; CDR3aa: CASSSGVDTQYF
abundance: NA; v_gene: TRBV18; j_gene: TRBJ1-6; d_gene: NA; CDR3nt: TGTGCCAGCTCACCAAGGACGGATCAAAAGGGAGGATCAGGTTCACCCCTCCACTTT; CDR3aa: CASSPRTDQKGGSGSPLHF
abundance: NA; v_gene: TRBV6-5; j_gene: TRBJ2-2; d_gene: TRBD1; CDR3nt: TGTGCCAGCAGTTACTCCAGGGGGCCCGGGGAGCTGTTTTTT; CDR3aa: CASSYSRGPGELFF
abundance: NA; v_gene: TRBV28; j_gene: TRBJ2-6; d_gene: NA; CDR3nt: TGTGCCAGCAGTCTTGGGACCAACTCTGGGGCCAACGTCCTGACTTTC; CDR3aa: CASSLGTNSGANVLTF
abundance: NA; v_gene: TRBV30; j_gene: TRBJ1-1; d_gene: NA; CDR3nt: TGTGCCTGGAGTGGAGGACTTATGAACACTGAAGCTTTCTTT; CDR3aa: CAWSGGLMNTEAFF
abundance: few; v_gene: TRBV19; j_gene: TRBJ1-2; d_gene: NA; CDR3nt: TGTGCCAGTAGTATAAACAGAAACTATGGCTACACCTTC; CDR3aa: CASSINRNYGYTF
abundance: NA; v_gene: TRBV5-1; j_gene: TRBJ1-1; d_gene: NA; CDR3nt: TGCGCCAGCAGCTTGGAGCACAGGAACACTGAAGCTTTCTTT; CDR3aa: CASSLEHRNTEAFF
abundance: few; v_gene: TRBV5-1; j_gene: TRBJ2-7; d_gene: TRBD1; CDR3nt: TGCGCCAGCAGCTTTATTACAGGGGGCTCCTACGAGCAGTACTTC; CDR3aa: CASSFITGGSYEQYF
abundance: NA; v_gene: TRBV6-1; j_gene: TRBJ2-3; d_gene: NA; CDR3nt: TGTGCCAGCAGTGAAGCGGGACACCAGCGCCTGAGCACAGATACGCAGTATTTT; CDR3aa: CASSEAGHQRLSTDTQYF
abundance: NA; v_gene: TRBV29-1; j_gene: TRBJ1-2; d_gene: NA; CDR3nt: TGCAGCGTTGCTACAGGGAACTATGGCTACACCTTC; CDR3aa: CSVATGNYGYTF
abundance: NA; v_gene: TRBV7-8; j_gene: TRBJ2-7; d_gene: NA; CDR3nt: TGTGCCAGCAGCCCCCGTCGGGGGATCCTCAATATTTACGAGCAGTACTTC; CDR3aa: CASSPRRGILNIYEQYF
abundance: NA; v_gene: TRBV10-3; j_gene: TRBJ2-5; d_gene: NA; CDR3nt: TGTGCCACCGCGGCAGGGGGGTACCAAGAGACCCAGTACTTC; CDR3aa: CATAAGGYQETQYF
abundance: NA; v_gene: TRBV7-9; j_gene: TRBJ2-7; d_gene: NA; CDR3nt: TGTGCCAGCAATACAGGAGGCAGCTCCTACGAGCAGTACTTC; CDR3aa: CASNTGGSSYEQYF
abundance: NA; v_gene: TRBV7-9; j_gene: TRBJ2-2; d_gene: TRBD2; CDR3nt: TGTGCCAGCAGCCCCGCCCGACTAGCGGCCGGGGAGCTGTTTTTT; CDR3aa: CASSPARLAAGELFF
abundance: NA; v_gene: TRBV29-1; j_gene: TRBJ2-3; d_gene: TRBD2; CDR3nt: TGCAGCGTAACTAGCGGGGGGGCCTTAGATACGCAGTATTTT; CDR3aa: CSVTSGGALDTQYF
abundance: NA; v_gene: TRBV2; j_gene: TRBJ2-1; d_gene: TRBD2; CDR3nt: TGTGCCAGCAGTAAAACCCCACTAGCGGGGGCCGGGAATGAGCAGTTCTTC; CDR3aa: CASSKTPLAGAGNEQFF
abundance: NA; v_gene: TRBV7-3; j_gene: TRBJ2-3; d_gene: TRBD2; CDR3nt: TGTGCCAGCAGCTCCAGCGGGAGAAGGACAGATACGCAGTATTTT; CDR3aa: CASSSSGRRTDTQYF
abundance: few; v_gene: TRBV7-9; j_gene: TRBJ1-2; d_gene: NA; CDR3nt: TGTGCCAGCAGCTTCGACGGGAACTATGGCTACACCTTC; CDR3aa: CASSFDGNYGYTF
abundance: NA; v_gene: TRBV29-1; j_gene: TRBJ2-3; d_gene: NA; CDR3nt: TGCAGCGTACCCAGGGGTCGCACAGATACGCAGTATTTT; CDR3aa: CSVPRGRTDTQYF
abundance: NA; v_gene: TRBV23-1; j_gene: TRBJ1-2; d_gene: TRBD1; CDR3nt: TGCGCCAGCAGCAGGGGGCCCCCTTATGGCTACACCTTC; CDR3aa: CASSRGPPYGYTF
abundance: few; v_gene: TRBV27; j_gene: TRBJ2-7; d_gene: TRBD1; CDR3nt: TGTGCCAGCAGAGGGACAGCACCCGAGCAGTACTTC; CDR3aa: CASRGTAPEQYF
abundance: NA; v_gene: TRBV27; j_gene: TRBJ2-7; d_gene: TRBD1; CDR3nt: TGTGCCAGCAGGGTATTGGGAAACCCGGGACAGGGATCCTTTCAGTACTTC; CDR3aa: CASRVLGNPGQGSFQYF
abundance: NA; v_gene: TRBV30; j_gene: TRBJ1-4; d_gene: NA; CDR3nt: TGTGCCTGGAGAGAGGGGGTAACTAATGAAAAACTGTTTTTT; CDR3aa: CAWREGVTNEKLFF
abundance: few; v_gene: TRBV19; j_gene: TRBJ2-5; d_gene: TRBD1; CDR3nt: TGTGCCAGTAGTATAAGAGGAGGGACAGGTATAGAGACCCAGTACTTC; CDR3aa: CASSIRGGTGIETQYF
abundance: NA; v_gene: TRBV21-1; j_gene: TRBJ2-5; d_gene: NA; CDR3nt: TGTGCCAGCAGCAAAGCTAGGCCTCGCCCGAAAGAGACCCAGTACTTC; CDR3aa: CASSKARPRPKETQYF
abundance: NA; v_gene: TRBV5-4; j_gene: TRBJ2-7; d_gene: TRBD1; CDR3nt: TGTGCCAGCAGCTTAAGGGGGGGGACAGGGTCCTACGAGCAGTACTTC; CDR3aa: CASSLRGGTGSYEQYF
abundance: NA; v_gene: TRBV27; j_gene: TRBJ1-4; d_gene: NA; CDR3nt: TGTGCCAGCAGTCCGTGGGGGGAAAAACTGTTTTTT; CDR3aa: CASSPWGEKLFF
abundance: NA; v_gene: TRBV5-8; j_gene: TRBJ2-1; d_gene: NA; CDR3nt: TGTGCCAGCAGCTTGGGGCAGGCCAGAAATGAGCAGTTCTTC; CDR3aa: CASSLGQARNEQFF
abundance: few; v_gene: TRBV28; j_gene: TRBJ2-7; d_gene: TRBD1; CDR3nt: TGTGCCAGCAGTCTAACGGGACAGGGCCTCTACGAGCAGTACTTC; CDR3aa: CASSLTGQGLYEQYF
abundance: NA; v_gene: TRBV7-6; j_gene: TRBJ1-5; d_gene: NA; CDR3nt: TGTGCCAGCAGCCTCACTATGGGTGGCCCCCAGCATTTT; CDR3aa: CASSLTMGGPQHF
abundance: NA; v_gene: TRBV27; j_gene: TRBJ2-7; d_gene: NA; CDR3nt: TGTGCCAGCAGTTTTAACGGGGGCCTATCGGGGGAGCAGTACTTC; CDR3aa: CASSFNGGLSGEQYF
abundance: once; v_gene: TRBV5-6; j_gene: TRBJ2-7; d_gene: NA; CDR3nt: TGTGCCAGCAGCCGGGACGGCGGCGAGCAGTACTTC; CDR3aa: CASSRDGGEQYF
abundance: few; v_gene: TRBV5-5; j_gene: TRBJ1-5; d_gene: NA; CDR3nt: TGTGCCAGCAGCTTGGCCGGACAGTTCAATCAGCCCCAGCATTTT; CDR3aa: CASSLAGQFNQPQHF
abundance: NA; v_gene: TRBV19; j_gene: TRBJ1-1; d_gene: NA; CDR3nt: TGTGCCAGTAGCCGACAGTATATGAACACTGAAGCTTTCTTT; CDR3aa: CASSRQYMNTEAFF